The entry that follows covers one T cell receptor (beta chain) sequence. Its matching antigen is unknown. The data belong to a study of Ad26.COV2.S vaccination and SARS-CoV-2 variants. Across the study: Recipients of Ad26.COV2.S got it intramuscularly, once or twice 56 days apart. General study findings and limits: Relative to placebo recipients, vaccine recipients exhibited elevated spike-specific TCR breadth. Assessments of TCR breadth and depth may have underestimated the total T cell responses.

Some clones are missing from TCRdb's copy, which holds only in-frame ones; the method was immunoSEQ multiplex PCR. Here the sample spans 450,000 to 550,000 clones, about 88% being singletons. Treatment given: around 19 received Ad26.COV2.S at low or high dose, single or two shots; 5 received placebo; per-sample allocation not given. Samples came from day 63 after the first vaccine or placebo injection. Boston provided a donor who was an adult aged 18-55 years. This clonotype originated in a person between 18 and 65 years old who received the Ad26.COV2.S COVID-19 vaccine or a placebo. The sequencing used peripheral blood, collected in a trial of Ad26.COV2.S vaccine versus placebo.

The CDR3 loop reads CASSLDSTAGNYEQYF. The CDR3 DNA reads as TGTGCCAGCAGCTTAGACTCAACCGCGGGGAACTACGAGCAGTACTTC. The chain is built from TRBV7-2 and TRBJ2-7; maybe TRBD2 (6 bases). This CDR3 is built from 16 residues. Trimming removed 1 base at V and 3 bases at J, with 16 bases between. In germline, CDR1 is SGHTA, CDR2 FQGNSA. Using reference TRBV7-2 and TRBJ2-7 for the parts outside the CDR3, the full variable domain is GAGVSQSPSNKVTEKGKDVELRCDPISGHTALYWYRQSLGQGLEFLIYFQGNSAPDKSGLPSDRFSAERTGGSVSTLTIQRTQQEDSAVYLCASSLDSTAGNYEQYFGPGTRLTVT.